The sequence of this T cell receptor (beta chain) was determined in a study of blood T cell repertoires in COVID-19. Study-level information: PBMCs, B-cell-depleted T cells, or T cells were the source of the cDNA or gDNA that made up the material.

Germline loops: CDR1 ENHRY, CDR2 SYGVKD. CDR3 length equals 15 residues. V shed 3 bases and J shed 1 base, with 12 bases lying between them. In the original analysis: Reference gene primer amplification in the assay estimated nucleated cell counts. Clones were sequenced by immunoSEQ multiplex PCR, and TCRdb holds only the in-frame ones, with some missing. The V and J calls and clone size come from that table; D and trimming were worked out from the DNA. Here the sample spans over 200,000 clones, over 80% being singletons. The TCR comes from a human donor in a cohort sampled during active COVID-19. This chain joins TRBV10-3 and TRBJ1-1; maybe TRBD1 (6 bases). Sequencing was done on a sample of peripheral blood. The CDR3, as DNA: TGTGCCATCAGTGACCCCAGGGGTAGGAACACTGAAGCTTTCTTT. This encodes CAISDPRGRNTEAFF.